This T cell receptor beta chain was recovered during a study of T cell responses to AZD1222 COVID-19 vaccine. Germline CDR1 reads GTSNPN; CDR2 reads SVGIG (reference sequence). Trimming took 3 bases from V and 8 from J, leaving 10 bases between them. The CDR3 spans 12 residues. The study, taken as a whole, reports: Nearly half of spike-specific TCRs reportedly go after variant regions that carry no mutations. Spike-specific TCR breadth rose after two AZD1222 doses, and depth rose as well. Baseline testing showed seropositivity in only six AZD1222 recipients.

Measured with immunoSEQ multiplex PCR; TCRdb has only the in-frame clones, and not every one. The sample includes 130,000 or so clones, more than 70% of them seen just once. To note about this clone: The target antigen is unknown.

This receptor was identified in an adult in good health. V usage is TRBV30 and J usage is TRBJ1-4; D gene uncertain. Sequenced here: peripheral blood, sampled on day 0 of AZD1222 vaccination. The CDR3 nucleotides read TGTGCCTGGAGCGTACTAGGAGAAAAACTGTTTTTT. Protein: CAWSVLGEKLFF.